The rows below give T cell receptor beta chains drawn from one sample of a study of beta chain features in type 1 diabetes. The protocol was immunoSEQ multiplex PCR, while the TCRdb copy is restricted to in-frame clones and leaves out a portion. In the table there are around 340,000 clones, approximately 9.9% of which are singletons. The sequenced sample consisted of central memory CD4+ T cells from blood. The receptor source for this set is a man in his thirties or forties with type 1 diabetes. CDR3s include the opening cysteine and the closing phenylalanine or tryptophan. The D gene is left open where the match is weak. The size of a clone is reported for some rows only, either as once, few or many, or as a class for expanded clones.

>-|TRBV4-2|-|TRBJ2-1
CASSQVGLTNEQFF
TGTGCCAGCAGCCAAGTGGGTCTAACCAATGAGCAGTTCTTC
>few|TRBV14|-|TRBJ1-2
CASSPTGVRAGYTF
TGTGCCAGCAGCCCTACGGGAGTCCGGGCCGGCTACACCTTC
>few|TRBV6-6|-|TRBJ1-2
CASSSTGSGYTF
TGTGCCAGCAGTTCTACAGGGTCTGGCTACACCTTC
>few|TRBV7-2|-|TRBJ2-5
CASSDGARETQYF
TGTGCCAGCAGCGACGGCGCCAGGGAGACCCAGTACTTC
>-|TRBV4-3|-|TRBJ1-2
CASSRDTNYGYTF
TGCGCCAGCAGCCGGGACACTAACTATGGCTACACCTTC
>many|TRBV6-5|TRBD2|TRBJ2-5
CASSVGRGEETQYF
TGTGCCAGCAGCGTTGGGCGGGGGGAAGAGACCCAGTACTTC
>few|TRBV2|-|TRBJ1-1
CASSELGHTEAFF
TGTGCCAGCAGTGAACTGGGACACACTGAAGCTTTCTTT
>few|TRBV5-6|TRBD2|TRBJ2-1
CASSYMGLAGAEEFF
TGTGCCAGCTCCTACATGGGACTAGCGGGGGCCGAGGAGTTCTTC
>-|TRBV7-6|-|TRBJ1-1
CASSPTDSLLNTEAFF
TGTGCCAGCAGCCCCACTGACAGCCTTTTGAACACTGAAGCTTTCTTT
>-|TRBV11-3|-|TRBJ2-3
CASSPGGGERADTQYF
TGTGCCAGCAGCCCGGGCGGCGGCGAAAGAGCAGATACGCAGTATTTT
>-|TRBV6-5|-|TRBJ2-5
CASNSDAGRETQYF
TGTGCCAGCAATTCGGACGCAGGGAGGGAGACCCAGTACTTC
>-|TRBV5-5|-|TRBJ2-3
CASSLSRNTQYF
TGTGCCAGCAGCTTGTCGAGGAATACGCAGTATTTT
>-|TRBV18|-|TRBJ2-2
CASSRDTGELFF
TGTGCCAGCTCACGAGACACCGGGGAGCTGTTTTTT
>-|TRBV2|TRBD2|TRBJ2-1
CASTVSGGANNEQFF
TGTGCCAGCACAGTTAGCGGGGGCGCTAACAATGAGCAGTTCTTC
>few|TRBV29-1|-|TRBJ2-7
CSAATAGIEQYF
TGCAGCGCCGCCACCGCCGGGATCGAGCAGTACTTC
>few|TRBV15|TRBD1|TRBJ1-2
CATSRDRQGYGYTF
TGTGCCACCAGCAGAGACCGACAGGGGTATGGCTACACCTTC
>-|TRBV6-5|TRBD1|TRBJ1-1
CASSRDRAVTEAFF
TGTGCCAGCAGTCGGGACAGGGCAGTCACTGAAGCTTTCTTT
>many|TRBV7-2|-|TRBJ2-7
CASSADPSYEQYF
TGTGCCAGCAGCGCCGACCCCTCCTACGAGCAGTACTTC
>-|TRBV4-1|-|TRBJ2-5
CASSHPGVGETQYF
TGCGCCAGCAGCCACCCTGGGGTGGGAGAGACCCAGTACTTC
>-|TRBV30|-|TRBJ1-5
CAWSVGVNSNQPQHF
TGTGCCTGGAGTGTCGGTGTTAATAGCAATCAGCCCCAGCATTTT
>few|TRBV28|TRBD1|TRBJ1-4
CAGGGQGYEKLFF
TGTGCCGGAGGGGGACAGGGTTATGAAAAACTGTTTTTT
>few|TRBV5-1|-|TRBJ2-7
CASSLAIGGNTYEQYF
TGCGCCAGCAGCTTGGCGATCGGGGGCAACACCTACGAGCAGTACTTC
>few|TRBV30|-|TRBJ1-1
CAWSRQGDTEAFF
TGTGCCTGGAGTCGTCAGGGAGACACTGAAGCTTTCTTT
>-|TRBV6-5|-|TRBJ1-1
CASRHDGFEAFF
TGTGCCAGCAGACACGACGGATTTGAAGCTTTCTTT
>-|TRBV25-1|-|TRBJ2-5
CASSAPLYREQYF
TGTGCCAGCAGCGCCCCCCTCTACAGGGAGCAGTACTTC
>-|TRBV7-8|-|TRBJ1-5
CASSAHERQPQHF
TGTGCCAGCAGCGCCCACGAGAGGCAGCCCCAGCATTTT
>few|TRBV27|TRBD1|TRBJ2-5
CASSHGQGQETQYF
TGTGCCAGCAGTCACGGACAGGGACAAGAGACCCAGTACTTC
>few|TRBV7-8|-|TRBJ1-3
CASSLGGIMGTIYF
TGTGCCAGCAGCTTAGGAGGGATCATGGGGACCATATATTTT
>few|TRBV5-6|TRBD2|TRBJ2-1
CASSYLAGVFPASYNEQFF
TGTGCCAGCAGCTATCTAGCGGGGGTCTTCCCCGCATCCTACAATGAGCAGTTCTTC
>-|TRBV6-6|-|TRBJ1-2
CASSEAGSNYGYTF
TGTGCCAGCAGTGAGGCGGGCTCTAACTATGGCTACACCTTC
>few|TRBV4-2|TRBD1|TRBJ2-5
CASSFRDRGETQYF
TGTGCCAGCAGCTTCCGGGACAGGGGTGAGACCCAGTACTTC
>few|TRBV7-9|-|TRBJ2-5
CASSPSGWETQYF
TGTGCCAGCAGCCCCAGCGGGTGGGAGACCCAGTACTTC
>few|TRBV28|TRBD2|TRBJ2-5
CASSLMGGQETQYF
TGTGCCAGCAGTTTAATGGGAGGGCAAGAGACCCAGTACTTC
>-|TRBV6-5|-|TRBJ1-3
CASSYSVRSGNTIYF
TGTGCCAGCAGTTACTCCGTCAGGTCTGGAAACACCATATATTTT
>few|TRBV5-1|-|TRBJ2-3
CASSLWGTRTDTQYF
TGCGCCAGCAGCTTATGGGGGACTCGCACAGATACGCAGTATTTT
>few|TRBV7-9|-|TRBJ2-1
CASSLVNSYNEQFF
TGTGCCAGCAGCTTAGTAAACTCGTACAATGAGCAGTTCTTC
>few|TRBV23-1|TRBD1|TRBJ1-1
CASSPSTGGDTEAFF
TGCGCCAGCAGTCCCTCGACAGGGGGGGACACTGAAGCTTTCTTT
>few|TRBV28|TRBD1|TRBJ2-3
CASSEPGQGPDTQYF
TGTGCCAGCAGTGAACCGGGACAGGGTCCAGATACGCAGTATTTT
>few|TRBV7-9|TRBD1|TRBJ2-4
CASSPGQGAGLAKNIQYF
TGTGCCAGCAGCCCGGGACAGGGGGCTGGTCTAGCCAAAAACATTCAGTACTTC
>-|TRBV7-2|-|TRBJ1-2
CASSLTLANYGYTF
TGTGCCAGCAGCTTAACGCTTGCTAACTATGGCTACACCTTC
>-|TRBV5-1|-|TRBJ2-7
CASSLAASGEQYF
TGCGCCAGCAGCTTGGCGGCCAGTGGCGAGCAGTACTTC
>-|TRBV29-1|-|TRBJ1-4
CSVRTGVNDEKLFF
TGCAGCGTCAGGACCGGCGTAAACGATGAAAAACTGTTTTTT
>few|TRBV7-2|TRBD1|TRBJ1-1
CASSLAGQGREAFF
TGTGCCAGCAGCTTAGCCGGACAGGGCAGGGAAGCTTTCTTT
>many|TRBV7-2|-|TRBJ2-1
CASSLGGGLPYNEQFF
TGTGCCAGCAGCTTAGGTGGGGGATTACCCTACAATGAGCAGTTCTTC
>-|TRBV11-2|-|TRBJ1-1
CASSLGRNTEAFF
TGTGCCAGCAGCTTAGGCAGGAACACTGAAGCTTTCTTT
>-|TRBV18|TRBD2|TRBJ2-1
CASSLNTGTSGRNEQFF
TGTGCCAGCTCACTCAATACCGGGACTAGCGGGAGGAATGAGCAGTTCTTC
>-|TRBV7-2|-|TRBJ2-3
CASSPTGHRTDTQYF
TGTGCCAGCAGCCCAACCGGACACCGCACAGATACGCAGTATTTT
>-|TRBV10-3|-|TRBJ2-7
CAISPGAGQATYEQYF
TGTGCCATCAGTCCCGGAGCGGGTCAAGCGACCTACGAGCAGTACTTC
>few|TRBV28|-|TRBJ1-5
CASTRGAVGNQPQHF
TGTGCCAGCACCAGGGGCGCGGTTGGCAATCAGCCCCAGCATTTT
>-|TRBV11-2|-|TRBJ2-7
CASSLDMSFYEQYF
TGTGCCAGCAGCTTAGATATGAGTTTCTACGAGCAGTACTTC
>-|TRBV30|-|TRBJ1-4
CAWSPTGLGNEKLFF
TGTGCCTGGAGTCCCACAGGGTTAGGTAATGAAAAACTGTTTTTT
>-|TRBV7-6|-|TRBJ1-6
CASSPGLGQSRSPLHF
TGTGCCAGCAGCCCCGGGCTGGGGCAGAGCCGTTCACCCCTCCACTTT
>many|TRBV6-5|-|TRBJ2-7
CASSGNYEQYF
TGTGCCAGCAGCGGCAACTACGAGCAGTACTTC
>-|TRBV5-6|-|TRBJ1-2
CASSLTGNGYTF
TGTGCCAGCAGCTTAACAGGGAATGGCTACACCTTC
>few|TRBV6-5|-|TRBJ2-5
CASSYSYMGGETQYF
TGTGCCAGCAGTTACTCGTACATGGGGGGAGAGACCCAGTACTTC
>-|TRBV6-4|TRBD1|TRBJ1-6
CASRDRAGSPLHF
TGTGCCAGCCGGGACAGGGCTGGATCACCCCTCCACTTT
>-|TRBV5-1|TRBD1|TRBJ1-2
CASSSPGQELAGYTF
TGCGCCAGCAGCAGTCCGGGACAGGAGTTAGCTGGCTACACCTTC
>once|TRBV5-1|-|TRBJ1-2
CASSLGSQDGYTF
TGCGCCAGCAGCTTGGGCTCCCAAGATGGCTACACCTTC
>few|TRBV19|TRBD1|TRBJ1-6
CASSITGQGNSPLHF
TGTGCCAGTAGTATAACTGGACAGGGAAATTCACCCCTCCACTTT
>-|TRBV10-3|-|TRBJ1-5
CAISEGTQPQHF
TGTGCCATCAGTGAAGGGACACAGCCCCAGCATTTT